This T cell receptor beta chain emerged from a study of T cells in Graves' hyperthyroidism and ophthalmopathy. Germline assignment: CDR1 SGHTA and CDR2 FQGTGA. This CDR3 spans 15 amino acids. The ends were cut back, 1 base at V and 0 bases at J, with 7 bases in the middle. The TCR beta CDR3 regions underwent amplification using RNA transcripts as the source. First-round RT-PCR targeting the TCR CDR3 was performed with the HTBI primer set. Each CDR3 protein gets one entry after TCRdb re-called the multiplex PCR reads with MiXCR. The repertoire holds 300,000 to 400,000 distinct CDR3 sequences, with about 18% as singletons. At least ten counts were recorded for this clonotype.

This TCR was recovered from a man aged 18 to 35 with Graves' ophthalmopathy. The sequenced material came from blood. This rearrangement joins TRBV7-3 to TRBJ2-1; D may be TRBD1 or TRBD2 (5 bases each). The CDR3 DNA follows: TGTGCCAGCAGCTTAAGGGGGAGCTCCTACAATGAGCAGTTCTTC. Its protein product is CASSLRGSSYNEQFF. The variable domain in full, completed from reference TRBV7-3 and TRBJ2-1, reads GAGVSQTPSNKVTEKGKYVELRCDPISGHTALYWYRQSLGQGPEFLIYFQGTGAADDSGLPNDRFFAVRPEGSVSTLKIQRTERGDSAVYLCASSLRGSSYNEQFFGPGTRLTVL.